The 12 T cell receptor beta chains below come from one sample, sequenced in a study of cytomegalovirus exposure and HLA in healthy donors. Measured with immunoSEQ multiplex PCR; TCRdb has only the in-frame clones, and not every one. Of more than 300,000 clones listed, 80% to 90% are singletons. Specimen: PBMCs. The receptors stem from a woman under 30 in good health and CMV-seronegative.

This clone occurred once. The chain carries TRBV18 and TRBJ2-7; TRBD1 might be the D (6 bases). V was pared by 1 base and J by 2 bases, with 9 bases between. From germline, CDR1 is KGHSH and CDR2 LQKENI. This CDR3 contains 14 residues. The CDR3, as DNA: TGTGCCAGCTCACCACTCCGGACAGCCTACGAGCAGTACTTC. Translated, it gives CASSPLRTAYEQYF. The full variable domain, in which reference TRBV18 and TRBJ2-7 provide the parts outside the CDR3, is NAGVMQNPRHLVRRRGQEARLRCSPMKGHSHVYWYRQLPEEGLKFMVYLQKENIIDESGMPKERFSAEFPKEGPSILRIQQVVRGDSAAYFCASSPLRTAYEQYFGPGTRLTVT.

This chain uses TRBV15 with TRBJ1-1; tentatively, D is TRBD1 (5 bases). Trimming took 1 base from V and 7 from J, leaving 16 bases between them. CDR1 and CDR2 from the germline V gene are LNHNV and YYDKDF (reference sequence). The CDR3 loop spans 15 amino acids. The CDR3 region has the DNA TGTGCCACCAGCAGAGTAGGCAGGGAGGCTGATGAAGCTTTCTTT. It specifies CATSRVGREADEAFF.

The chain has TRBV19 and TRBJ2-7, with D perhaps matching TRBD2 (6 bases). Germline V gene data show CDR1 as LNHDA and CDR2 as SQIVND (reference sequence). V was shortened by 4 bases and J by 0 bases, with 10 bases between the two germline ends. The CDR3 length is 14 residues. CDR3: CASSSPGLSYEQYF. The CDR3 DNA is TGTGCCAGTAGTAGCCCGGGACTCTCCTACGAGCAGTACTTC.

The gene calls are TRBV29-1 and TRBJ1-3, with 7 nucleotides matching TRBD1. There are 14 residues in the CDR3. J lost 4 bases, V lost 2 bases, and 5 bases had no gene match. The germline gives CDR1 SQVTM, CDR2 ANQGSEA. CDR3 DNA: TGCAGCGTTGAATACTCAGGGGGAGGAAACACCATATATTTT. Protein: CSVEYSGGGNTIYF.

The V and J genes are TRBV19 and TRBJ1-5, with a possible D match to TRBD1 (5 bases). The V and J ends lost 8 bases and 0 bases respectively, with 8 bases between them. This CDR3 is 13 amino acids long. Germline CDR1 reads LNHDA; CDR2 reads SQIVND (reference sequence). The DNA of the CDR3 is TGTGCCAGTTCCAGGGATAGCAATCAGCCCCAGCATTTT. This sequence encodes CASSRDSNQPQHF.

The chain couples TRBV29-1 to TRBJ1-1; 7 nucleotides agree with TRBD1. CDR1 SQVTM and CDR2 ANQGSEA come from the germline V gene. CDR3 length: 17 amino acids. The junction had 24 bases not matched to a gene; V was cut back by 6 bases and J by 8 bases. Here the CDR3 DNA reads TGCAGCGTCGCTGTTTATAAGGTCGGGACAGCTCCCTTAGAAGCTTTCTTT. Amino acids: CSVAVYKVGTAPLEAFF. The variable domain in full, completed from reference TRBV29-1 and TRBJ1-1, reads SAVISQKPSRDICQRGTSLTIQCQVDSQVTMMFWYRQQPGQSLTLIATANQGSEATYESGFVIDKFPISRPNLTFSTLTVSNMSPEDSSIYLCSVAVYKVGTAPLEAFFGQGTRLTVV.

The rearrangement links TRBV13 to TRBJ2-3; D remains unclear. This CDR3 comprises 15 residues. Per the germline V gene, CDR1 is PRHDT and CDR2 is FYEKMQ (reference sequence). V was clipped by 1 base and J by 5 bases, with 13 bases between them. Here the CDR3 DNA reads TGTGCCAGCAGCTTAGTTGGTGGGCGTAAAGATACGCAGTATTTT. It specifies CASSLVGGRKDTQYF.

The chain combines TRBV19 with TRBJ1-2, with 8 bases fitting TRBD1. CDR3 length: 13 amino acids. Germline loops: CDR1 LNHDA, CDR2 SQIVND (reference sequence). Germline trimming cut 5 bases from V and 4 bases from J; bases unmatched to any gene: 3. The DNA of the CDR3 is TGTGCCAGTAGTCCCGGGACAGGCTATGGCTACACCTTC. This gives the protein CASSPGTGYGYTF.

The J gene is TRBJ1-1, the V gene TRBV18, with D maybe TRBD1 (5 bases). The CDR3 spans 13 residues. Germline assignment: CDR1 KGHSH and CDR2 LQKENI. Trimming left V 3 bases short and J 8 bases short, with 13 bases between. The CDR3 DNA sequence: TGTGCCAGCTCACCCTCACAAGCAGGGGAAGCTTTCTTT. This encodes CASSPSQAGEAFF.

The chain's CDR3 is CASSSRAYNEQFF. The CDR3 region has the DNA TGTGCCAGCAGCTCAAGAGCCTACAATGAGCAGTTCTTC. The genes are TRBV7-3 and TRBJ2-1, with unresolved D. The CDR3 totals 13 residues. Germline loops: CDR1 SGHTA, CDR2 FQGTGA. V was trimmed by 4 bases and J by 2 bases, leaving 6 bases between them.

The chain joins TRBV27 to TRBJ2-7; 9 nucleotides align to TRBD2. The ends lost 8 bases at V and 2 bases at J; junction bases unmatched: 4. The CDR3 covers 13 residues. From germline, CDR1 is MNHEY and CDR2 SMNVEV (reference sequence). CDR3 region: CASATSGTYEQYF. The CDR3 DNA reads TGTGCCAGCGCGACTAGCGGAACCTACGAGCAGTACTTC.

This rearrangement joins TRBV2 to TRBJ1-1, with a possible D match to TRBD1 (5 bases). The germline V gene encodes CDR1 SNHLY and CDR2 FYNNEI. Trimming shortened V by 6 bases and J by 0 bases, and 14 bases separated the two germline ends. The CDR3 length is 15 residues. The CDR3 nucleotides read TGTGCCAGCAGCCGGAGGGGCAGGTTGAACACTGAAGCTTTCTTT. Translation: CASSRRGRLNTEAFF.